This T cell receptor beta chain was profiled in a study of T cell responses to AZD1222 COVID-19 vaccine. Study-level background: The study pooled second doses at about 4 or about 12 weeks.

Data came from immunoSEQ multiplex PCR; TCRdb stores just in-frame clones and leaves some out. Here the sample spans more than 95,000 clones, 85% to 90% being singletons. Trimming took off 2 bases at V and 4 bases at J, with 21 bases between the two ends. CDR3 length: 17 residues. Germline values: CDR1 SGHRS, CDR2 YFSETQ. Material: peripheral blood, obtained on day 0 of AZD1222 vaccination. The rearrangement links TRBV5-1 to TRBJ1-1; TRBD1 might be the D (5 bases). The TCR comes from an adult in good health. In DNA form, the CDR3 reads TGCGCCAGCAGCTTAAATAGTATGGGGGGGTTAGGCACTGAAGCTTTCTTT. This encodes CASSLNSMGGLGTEAFF.